The clone carrying this TCR beta chain showed up just a few times. Antigen unknown. The data are from a study of T-cell reconstitution after alpha-beta-depleted transplantation in children. Findings and limits, study-wide: In some patients, recipient T cells and intrathymic progenitors surviving conditioning explained high day-60 diversity. At around two months after transplant, the alpha-beta T cells were reportedly derived from several hundred expanded clones that came from non-depleted graft cells.

During its preparation, the TCRbeta library received unique molecular identifiers. TCRdb fed the PCR reads into MiXCR, producing one record per CDR3 protein. The table records a few hundred thousand distinct CDR3 sequences, 25% to 30% of them present only once. This CDR3 comprises 14 residues. The trim removed 4 bases at V and 1 base at J, leaving 2 bases unmatched. CDR1 is MGHDK, CDR2 SYGVNS, per germline. The sequences come from PBMCs, collected before TCRalphabeta/CD19-depleted stem cell transplant. The TCR sequence derives from a boy in the first two years of life with Wiskott-Aldrich syndrome, due to receive a stem cell transplant. The chain uses TRBV25-1 and TRBJ1-1; 8 positions match TRBD1. The chain's CDR3 is CASSVDRANTEAFF. The CDR3 DNA follows: TGTGCCAGCAGTGTGGACAGGGCGAACACTGAAGCTTTCTTT.